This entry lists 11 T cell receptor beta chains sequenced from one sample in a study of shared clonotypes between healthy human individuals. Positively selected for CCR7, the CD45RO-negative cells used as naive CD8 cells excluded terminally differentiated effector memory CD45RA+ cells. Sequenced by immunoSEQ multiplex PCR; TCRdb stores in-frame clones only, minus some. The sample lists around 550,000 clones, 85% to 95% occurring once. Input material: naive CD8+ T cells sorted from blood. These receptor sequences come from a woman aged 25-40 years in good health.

The CDR3 reads CASSRRDRLSYEQYF. DNA of the CDR3: TGTGCCAGCAGCAGACGGGACAGGCTCTCCTACGAGCAGTACTTC. The chain recombines TRBV7-9 with TRBJ2-7; TRBD1 matches 8 bases. The J segment lost 0 bases and the V segment lost 5 bases, leaving 6 bases of the junction unmatched. Per germline, CDR1 SEHNR and CDR2 FQNEAQ (reference sequence). The CDR3 runs 15 residues.

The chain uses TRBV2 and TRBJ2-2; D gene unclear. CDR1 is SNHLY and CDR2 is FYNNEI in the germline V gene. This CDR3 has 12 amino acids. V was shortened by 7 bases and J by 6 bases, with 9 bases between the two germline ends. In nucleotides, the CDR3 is TGTGCCAGCAAAGTCCTAGCCGGGGAGCTGTTTTTT. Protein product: CASKVLAGELFF.

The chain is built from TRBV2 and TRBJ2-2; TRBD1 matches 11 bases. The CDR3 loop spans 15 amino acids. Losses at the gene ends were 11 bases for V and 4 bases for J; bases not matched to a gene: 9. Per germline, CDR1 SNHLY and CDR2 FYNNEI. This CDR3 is CAGKQGTGGTGELFF. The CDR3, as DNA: TGTGCCGGTAAACAGGGGACAGGGGGCACCGGGGAGCTGTTTTTT.

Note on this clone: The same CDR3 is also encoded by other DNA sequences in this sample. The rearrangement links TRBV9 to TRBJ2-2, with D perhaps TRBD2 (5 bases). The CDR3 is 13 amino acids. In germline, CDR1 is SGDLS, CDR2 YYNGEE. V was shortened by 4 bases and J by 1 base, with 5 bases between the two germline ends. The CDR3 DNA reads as TGTGCCAGCAGCAGCGGGAACACCGGGGAGCTGTTTTTT. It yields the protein CASSSGNTGELFF.

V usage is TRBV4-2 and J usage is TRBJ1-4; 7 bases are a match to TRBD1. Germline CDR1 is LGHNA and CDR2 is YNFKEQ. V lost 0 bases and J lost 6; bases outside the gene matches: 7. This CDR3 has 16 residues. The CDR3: CASSQETGNGDEKLFF. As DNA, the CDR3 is TGTGCCAGCAGCCAAGAGACAGGGAATGGAGATGAAAAACTGTTTTTT.

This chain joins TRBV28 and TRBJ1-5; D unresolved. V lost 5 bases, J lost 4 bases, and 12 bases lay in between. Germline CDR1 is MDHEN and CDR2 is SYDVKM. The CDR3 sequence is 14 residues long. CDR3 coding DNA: TGTGCCAGCAGTCCCGGCCAGAGGAATCAGCCCCAGCATTTT. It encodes CASSPGQRNQPQHF.

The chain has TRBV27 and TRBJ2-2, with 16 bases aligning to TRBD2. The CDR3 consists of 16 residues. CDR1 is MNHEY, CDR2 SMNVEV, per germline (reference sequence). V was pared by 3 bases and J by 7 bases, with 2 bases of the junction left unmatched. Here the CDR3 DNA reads TGTGCCAGCAGTTTCGGGACTAGCGGGAGGGGCGGGGAGCTGTTTTTT. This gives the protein CASSFGTSGRGGELFF.

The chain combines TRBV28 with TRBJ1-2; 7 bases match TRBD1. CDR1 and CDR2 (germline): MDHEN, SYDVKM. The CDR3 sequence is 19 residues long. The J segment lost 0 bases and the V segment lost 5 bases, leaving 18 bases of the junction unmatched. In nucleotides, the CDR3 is TGTGCCAGCAGTCCGCCCTTTGGGACAGAGCGCCTAGCTAACTATGGCTACACCTTC. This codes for CASSPPFGTERLANYGYTF.

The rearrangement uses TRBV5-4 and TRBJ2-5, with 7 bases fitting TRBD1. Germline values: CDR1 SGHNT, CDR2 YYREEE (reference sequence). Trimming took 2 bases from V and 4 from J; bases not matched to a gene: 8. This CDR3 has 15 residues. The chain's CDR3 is CASSFAGGAVETQYF. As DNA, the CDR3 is TGTGCCAGCAGCTTTGCAGGGGGTGCCGTAGAGACCCAGTACTTC.

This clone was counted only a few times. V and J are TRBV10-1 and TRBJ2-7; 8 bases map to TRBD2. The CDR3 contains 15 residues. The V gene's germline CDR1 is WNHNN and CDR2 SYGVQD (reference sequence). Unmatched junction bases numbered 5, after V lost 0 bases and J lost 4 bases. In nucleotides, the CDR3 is TGCGCCAGCAGTGAGTCCCCGGGAGGGCCTTACGAGCAGTACTTC. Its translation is CASSESPGGPYEQYF.

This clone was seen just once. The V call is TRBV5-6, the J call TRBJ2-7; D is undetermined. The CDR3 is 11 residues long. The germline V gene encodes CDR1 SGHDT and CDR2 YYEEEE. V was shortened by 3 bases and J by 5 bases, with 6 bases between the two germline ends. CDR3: CASSSLNEQYF. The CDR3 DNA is TGTGCCAGCAGCTCCCTTAACGAGCAGTACTTC.